This TCR beta chain was identified in a study of control samples from healthy donors and cancer patients (dated by TCRdb to 2019 to 2021). Libraries came from the immunoSEQ multiplex PCR assay. Entries here come from immuneACCESS through TCRdb and include only in-frame sequences with V and J called. Some clones fail to appear in such tables; in the studies checked, an unresolved V gene covers under half of the shortfall, and the cause of the remainder is unknown. The sample profile shows 100,000 to 150,000 clones; more than 80% of them were found once. About 2.3% of the sample rests with the top ten. Concerning this clone: Its antigen specificity is not known. Within one base of it there is no much larger clone, and no base qualities were kept.

Cut back by 1 base and 6 bases, the V and J ends lie 9 bases apart. Taken from the germline V gene, the CDR1 and CDR2 loops are SGHTA and FQGTGA. The cysteine opens and the phenylalanine closes a CDR3 of 14 amino acids. The kept DNA is CDR3 alone, 42 bases in frame from the first base. Input material: blood. The chain is made from TRBV7-3 and TRBJ2-2; possibly the D gene is TRBD2, per 6 matching bases. The sequence was obtained from a middle-aged man in good health. The CDR3 has the sequence CASSLNSGAGELFF. Read as DNA, the sequence is TGTGCCAGCAGCTTAAACTCGGGGGCCGGGGAGCTGTTTTTT. With the portions outside the CDR3 filled from the reference TRBV7-3 and TRBJ2-2 genes, the complete variable region becomes GAGVSQTPSNKVTEKGKYVELRCDPISGHTALYWYRQSLGQGPEFLIYFQGTGAADDSGLPNDRFFAVRPEGSVSTLKIQRTERGDSAVYLCASSLNSGAGELFFGEGSRLTVL.